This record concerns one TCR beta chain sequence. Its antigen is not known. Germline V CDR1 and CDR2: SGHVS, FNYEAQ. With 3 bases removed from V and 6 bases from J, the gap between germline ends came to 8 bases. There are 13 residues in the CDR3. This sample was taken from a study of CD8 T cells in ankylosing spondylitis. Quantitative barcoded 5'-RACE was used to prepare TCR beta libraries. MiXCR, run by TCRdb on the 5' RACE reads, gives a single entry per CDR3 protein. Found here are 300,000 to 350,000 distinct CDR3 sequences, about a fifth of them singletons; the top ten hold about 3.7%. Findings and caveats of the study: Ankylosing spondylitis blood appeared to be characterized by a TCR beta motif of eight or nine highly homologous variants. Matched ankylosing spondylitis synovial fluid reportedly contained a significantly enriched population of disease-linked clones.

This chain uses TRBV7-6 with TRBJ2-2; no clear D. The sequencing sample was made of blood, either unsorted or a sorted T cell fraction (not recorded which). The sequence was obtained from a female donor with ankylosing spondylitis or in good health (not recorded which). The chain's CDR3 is CASSFPVSGELFF. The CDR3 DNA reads TGTGCCAGCAGCTTCCCGGTATCCGGGGAGCTGTTTTTT.